The 14 T cell receptor beta chains below all came from one sample that was sequenced in a study of cytomegalovirus exposure and HLA in healthy donors. Vbeta (60) and Jbeta (13) primers were used in the PCR. The protocol was immunoSEQ multiplex PCR, while the TCRdb copy is restricted to in-frame clones and leaves out a portion. The sample lists about 150,000 clones, 80% occurring once. The sample consisted of PBMCs. Receptor source: a man aged 25-45 years in good health and CMV-seropositive.

The sample holds one count of this clone. The J gene is TRBJ1-2, the V gene TRBV7-3; maybe TRBD1 (5 bases). CDR1 and CDR2 (germline): SGHTA, FQGTGA. The V end was cut by 5 bases, the J end by 0 bases, with 7 bases between. This CDR3 has 13 residues. CDR3 nucleotide sequence: TGTGCCAGCAGCCCGACAGCTAACTATGGCTACACCTTC. Residues: CASSPTANYGYTF.

The V gene is TRBV4-3, the J gene TRBJ1-6; D gene unclear. The CDR3 is made up of 15 amino acids. In germline, CDR1 is LGHNA, CDR2 YSLEER. Trimming removed 1 base at V and 4 bases at J, with 8 bases between. The CDR3 region is CASSQAQRYNSPLHF. The CDR3 DNA sequence: TGCGCCAGCAGCCAAGCACAGCGGTATAATTCACCCCTCCACTTT.

The chain employs TRBV21-1 and TRBJ2-5; TRBD2, as called in the table, went unchecked against the DNA. TRBV21-1 is deemed a pseudogene. This CDR3 has 15 amino acids. The CDR3 sequence: CAKAVSAGYQETQYF. In nucleotides, the CDR3 is TGTGCCAAAGCAGTATCCGCGGGGTACCAAGAGACCCAGTACTTC.

The chain is built from TRBV5-1 and TRBJ2-3; 10 positions match TRBD1. The CDR3 is 14 residues long. From germline, CDR1 is SGHRS and CDR2 YFSETQ. V lost 2 bases, J lost 8 bases, and 5 bases stayed unmatched. The chain's CDR3 is CASSFGTGEGTQYF. In DNA form, the CDR3 reads TGCGCCAGCAGCTTTGGGACAGGGGAAGGTACGCAGTATTTT.

The chain links TRBV5-1 to TRBJ2-7; 10 bases line up with TRBD2. V lost 1 base and J lost 6; bases outside the gene matches: 16. Germline V lookup: CDR1 SGHRS, CDR2 YFSETQ. The CDR3 has 18 residues. The CDR3 DNA reads as TGCGCCAGCAGCTTGATCGGTTTAGCGGGAGGCGACGGGGGCGAGCAGTACTTC. Protein sequence: CASSLIGLAGGDGGEQYF.

The chain joins TRBV25-1 to TRBJ2-7; 8 nucleotides align to TRBD1. Trimming took 3 bases from V and 5 from J; bases not matched to a gene: 9. CDR1 is MGHDK, CDR2 SYGVNS, per germline. The CDR3 is made up of 15 amino acids. Here the CDR3 reads CASSEGASGGNEQYF. The DNA of the CDR3 is TGTGCCAGCAGTGAGGGGGCTTCAGGGGGCAACGAGCAGTACTTC.

The genes are TRBV19 and TRBJ1-2; 9 nucleotides align to TRBD1. CDR1 and CDR2 from the germline V gene are LNHDA and SQIVND (reference sequence). The CDR3 is made up of 15 amino acids. The V gene end was trimmed by 2 bases and the J gene end by 8 bases; junction bases not matched to a gene: 9. CDR3: CASSISQGAMGGYTF. In nucleotides, the CDR3 is TGTGCCAGTAGTATATCACAGGGGGCGATGGGGGGCTACACCTTC.

This chain links TRBV7-8 with TRBJ1-1; the D is unclear. The V gene lost 3 bases and the J gene lost 2 bases, with 10 bases spanning the gap. The germline CDR1 and CDR2 sequences are SGHVS and FQNEAQ. The CDR3 is made up of 14 amino acids. Here the CDR3 reads CASSFYSRNTEAFF. CDR3 coding DNA: TGTGCCAGCAGCTTTTACAGTCGTAACACTGAAGCTTTCTTT.

CDR3 DNA sequence: TGCGCCAGCAGCTTCGTGGATACGCAGTATTTT. Protein product: CASSFVDTQYF. The chain employs TRBV5-1 and TRBJ2-3; D gene ambiguous. CDR3 length equals 11 residues. In germline, CDR1 is SGHRS, CDR2 YFSETQ. Trimming took 2 bases from V and 6 from J, leaving 4 bases between them.

This clone showed up just a few times. The J gene is TRBJ2-3, the V gene TRBV13, with TRBD2 matching over 14 bases. V dropped 5 bases and J dropped 2; count of bases not matched to a gene: 9. Germline CDR1 and CDR2: PRHDT and FYEKMQ (reference sequence). CDR3 length: 18 residues. This CDR3 is CASSGAGLAGASTDTQYF. As DNA, the CDR3 is TGTGCCAGCAGCGGAGCGGGACTAGCGGGGGCGTCCACAGATACGCAGTATTTT.

The genes are TRBV27 and TRBJ1-5; D not certain. Germline assignment: CDR1 MNHEY and CDR2 SMNVEV (reference sequence). This CDR3 is 14 amino acids long. V lost 5 bases and J 3 bases, leaving 11 bases between the germline ends. DNA for the CDR3: TGTGCCAGCAGTCCAACGGGAGTCAATCAGCCCCAGCATTTT. Translated, it gives CASSPTGVNQPQHF.

The rearrangement joins TRBV7-8 to TRBJ1-5; D uncertain. Germline CDR1 SGHVS, CDR2 FQNEAQ. CDR3 length equals 15 residues. Deletions cut 1 base from V and 4 bases from J, with 11 bases between. CDR3 in amino acids: CASSLDGRSNQPQHF. The DNA for the CDR3 is TGTGCCAGCAGCTTAGATGGCAGATCGAATCAGCCCCAGCATTTT.

V gene TRBV18 combines with J gene TRBJ2-6; tentative D call: TRBD1 (6 bases). V lost 6 bases and J lost 2, with 11 bases in between. CDR1 is KGHSH, CDR2 LQKENI, per germline. The CDR3 has 15 amino acids. CDR3 loop: CASSPGQPGANVLTF. CDR3 bases: TGTGCCAGCTCCCCGGGACAACCTGGGGCCAACGTCCTGACTTTC.

V and J are TRBV11-2 and TRBJ2-1, with 9 bases identical to TRBD1. This CDR3 spans 16 amino acids. Germline V gives CDR1 SGHAT, CDR2 FQNNGV. Unmatched junction bases numbered 20, after V lost 7 bases and J lost 13 bases. The CDR3 DNA reads as TGTGCCAGCAACCACTTAATTCAAACAGGGGGCGAAGCCCAGTTCTTC. Translating it yields CASNHLIQTGGEAQFF.